A selection of T cell receptor beta chains follows, all from one sample in a study of radiation and T cells in renal cell carcinoma. The table came from immunoSEQ multiplex PCR; TCRdb's copy has only in-frame clones and leaves some out. The sample yields about 83,000 clones, less than 90% seen once. The sample was blood, taken from a patient whose treatment included radiotherapy and nephrectomy. These receptors were collected from a woman aged 55-69 years with renal cell carcinoma. Each CDR3 is given with its conserved first and last residue. The D gene is left open where the match is weak. Clone size is stated in some rows and not others, as once, few, many or a class when expanded.

NA,TRBJ1-1,NA,TRBV18,TGTGCCAGCTCACCACCGGTCGGAGCCGCAGGGACTGAAGCTTTCTTT,CASSPPVGAAGTEAFF
NA,TRBJ2-3,NA,TRBV9,TGTGCCAGCAGCGTATACAGGGGCACAGATACGCAGTATTTT,CASSVYRGTDTQYF
TRBD1,TRBJ2-5,NA,TRBV19,TGTGCCAGTAGTAAAATCTGGGACAGTGGAAAGACCCAGTACTTC,CASSKIWDSGKTQYF
TRBD1,TRBJ1-2,once,TRBV29-1,TGCAGCGTTGACTCCACAGGGGCGGCTGGCTACACCTTC,CSVDSTGAAGYTF
NA,TRBJ2-1,NA,TRBV4-1,TGCGCCAGCAGCCCAATAGGGGGGAATGAGCAGTTCTTC,CASSPIGGNEQFF
NA,TRBJ1-1,few,TRBV6-6,TGTGCCAGCAGTTACTCGAAGGAGACAGAAGCTTTCTTT,CASSYSKETEAFF
TRBD1,TRBJ1-1,few,TRBV4-1,TGCGCCAGCAGCCAAGGACAGGGGGCACCTGAAGCTTTCTTT,CASSQGQGAPEAFF
NA,TRBJ2-3,once,TRBV19,TGTGCCAGTAGTGGTGGCTGGGGCCCTAGCACAGATACGCAGTATTTT,CASSGGWGPSTDTQYF
NA,TRBJ2-7,NA,TRBV28,TGTGCCAGCAGAGAAACCCCGGGACACGCAATCTACGAGCAGTACTTC,CASRETPGHAIYEQYF
NA,TRBJ1-5,NA,TRBV6-6,TGTGCCAGCAGCCCCGGTCAGAGTTATAGCAATCAGCCCCAGCATTTT,CASSPGQSYSNQPQHF
TRBD1,TRBJ1-3,NA,TRBV10-1,TGCGCCAGCACAGTCAAGGACAGGGTAGTTATTCGTGGAAACACCATATATTTT,CASTVKDRVVIRGNTIYF
TRBD1,TRBJ1-2,NA,TRBV28,TGTGCCAGCAGTCCGAGGACAGGGTGGGGCTACACCTTC,CASSPRTGWGYTF
NA,TRBJ1-2,NA,TRBV10-3,TGTGCCATCCAGAAAGGGCAGAAATATGGCTACACCTTC,CAIQKGQKYGYTF
TRBD1,TRBJ2-1,NA,TRBV6-5,TGTGCCAGCAGTTACGAGACAGGGCCTTACAATGAGCAGTTCTTC,CASSYETGPYNEQFF
NA,TRBJ1-2,NA,TRBV2,TGTGCCAGCAGTGAGGAAAGTGAATTTTATGGCTACACCTTC,CASSEESEFYGYTF
TRBD2,TRBJ2-7,NA,TRBV5-4,TGTGCCAGCAGCCCCGACCTAGCGGGAGGACCCCCCGAGCAGTACTTC,CASSPDLAGGPPEQYF
TRBD1,TRBJ2-2,NA,TRBV19,TGTGCCAGTAGTATGGACAGGGGGCGCGGAACCGGGGAGCTGTTTTTT,CASSMDRGRGTGELFF
TRBD1,TRBJ1-1,few,TRBV19,TGTGCCAGCTGCCACAGGGGGGACAGGAAAAGAGGCACTGAAGCTTTCTTT,CASCHRGDRKRGTEAFF
TRBD1,TRBJ1-5,NA,TRBV19,TGTGCCAGTAGTAGGACAGGGCGAAATCAGCCCCAGCATTTT,CASSRTGRNQPQHF
TRBD1,TRBJ2-1,NA,TRBV11-2,TGTGCCATGGGACAGGGTCGAAATGAGCAGTTCTTC,CAMGQGRNEQFF
NA,TRBJ1-1,once,TRBV6-5,TGTGCCAGCAGTCGGACCCGGGGGGGAGCTTTCTTT,CASSRTRGGAFF
TRBD1,TRBJ2-4,many,TRBV4-2,TGTGCCAGCAGCCGGGACAGAGAAAACATTCAGTACTTC,CASSRDRENIQYF
NA,TRBJ1-2,NA,TRBV5-4,TGTGCCAGCAGCGGGGCTCTCTATGGCTACACCTTC,CASSGALYGYTF
TRBD1,TRBJ1-1,few,TRBV29-1,TGCAGCGTAGACAGGGACATGAACACTGAAGCTTTCTTT,CSVDRDMNTEAFF
NA,TRBJ2-5,NA,TRBV5-1,TGCGCCAGCAGCCGGGCCCTAGGGGCAGGAGAGACCCAGTACTTC,CASSRALGAGETQYF
NA,TRBJ1-6,NA,TRBV7-2,TGTGCCAGCAGCCTAAGACTGAGGACACCCCTCCACTTT,CASSLRLRTPLHF
NA,TRBJ2-1,NA,TRBV7-9,TGTGCCAGCAGCTCAAGTAGCGGTAGCTCCTACAATGAGCAGTTCTTC,CASSSSSGSSYNEQFF
NA,TRBJ2-1,NA,TRBV9,TGTGCCAGCAGCCCACAGGGCGGAGGTGATGAGCAGTTCTTC,CASSPQGGGDEQFF
NA,TRBJ1-1,NA,TRBV5-1,TGCGCCAGCAGCCCCGGACAGCCGAACACTGAAGCTTTCTTT,CASSPGQPNTEAFF
TRBD1,TRBJ1-1,NA,TRBV4-2,TGTGCCAGCAGCCAAGTAGGGGGCCTAAGACAAGAAGCTTTCTTT,CASSQVGGLRQEAFF
NA,TRBJ2-5,NA,TRBV4-2,TGTGCCAGCAGCCTCCTAGCCGGACACGGGGCGTACTTC,CASSLLAGHGAYF
TRBD1,TRBJ1-2,NA,TRBV19,TGTGCCAGTAGTGGCCGGGACAGGGGTAACTATGGCTACACCTTC,CASSGRDRGNYGYTF
NA,TRBJ2-7,NA,TRBV11-2,TGTGCCAGCATTGGAGGGGGCCCCCGCGAGCAGTACTTC,CASIGGGPREQYF
TRBD1,TRBJ2-1,few,TRBV27,TGTGCCAGCAGTTTTGTAGGGGGCGTTGAGCAGTTCTTC,CASSFVGGVEQFF
NA,TRBJ2-6,NA,TRBV5-6,TGTGCCAGCAGCTTGACCCGGCAAGTCTCTGGGGCCAACGTCCTGACTTTC,CASSLTRQVSGANVLTF
TRBD1,TRBJ1-5,NA,TRBV19,TGTGCCAGTAGTCCAAGGACAGGGGCTCAGCCCCAGCATTTT,CASSPRTGAQPQHF
TRBD2,TRBJ2-1,NA,TRBV6-5,TGTGCCAGCAGCCCTGGGACTAGCTACAATGAGCAGTTCTTC,CASSPGTSYNEQFF
NA,TRBJ1-2,NA,TRBV5-6,TGTGCCAGCAGCCCGGACACAGGGCTGGGCTATGGCTACACCTTC,CASSPDTGLGYGYTF
NA,TRBJ2-7,few,TRBV19,TGTGCCAGTAGTATAGCAGGCGGAACCTACGAGCAGTACTTC,CASSIAGGTYEQYF
NA,TRBJ1-2,NA,TRBV5-1,TGCGCCAGCAGCTTGGCAGGAGGGGCCAACTATGGCTACACCTTC,CASSLAGGANYGYTF
TRBD2,TRBJ2-3,few,TRBV30,TGTGCCTGGGGGCAGGGGACTAGCGCAACCGGGGCAGATACGCAGTATTTT,CAWGQGTSATGADTQYF
NA,TRBJ2-3,NA,TRBV7-2,TGTGCCAGCAGCATCGGGCCGCCAGATACGCAGTATTTT,CASSIGPPDTQYF
NA,TRBJ2-1,NA,TRBV20-1,TGCAGTGCTAGTGGGCCGGAAGAGCAGTTCTTC,CSASGPEEQFF
NA,TRBJ2-6,NA,TRBV5-6,TGTGCCAGCAGCTTTAGGGGGTGGGGCACTGGGGCCAACGTCCTGACTTTC,CASSFRGWGTGANVLTF
NA,TRBJ1-5,few,TRBV7-9,TGTGCCGGGAAGGGACCGAATCAGCCCCAGCATTTT,CAGKGPNQPQHF
NA,TRBJ1-1,NA,TRBV20-1,TGCAGTGCTAGAGAGGACAGCGAAGCTTTCTTT,CSAREDSEAFF
TRBD1,TRBJ1-2,NA,TRBV5-1,TGCGCCAGCAGCTTGGCGGGCGGGACAGGGGACTATGGCTACACCTTC,CASSLAGGTGDYGYTF